A selection of T cell receptor beta chains follows, all from one sample in a study of a mutant IDH1 vaccine in newly diagnosed glioma. The protocol was immunoSEQ multiplex PCR, while the TCRdb copy is restricted to in-frame clones and leaves out a portion. The sample carries some 57,000 clones, about 80% recorded once. These TCRs are of unknown antigen specificity. Source: PBMCs, taken from a glioma patient whose treatment included an IDH1 peptide vaccine. The receptor source for this set is a middle-aged woman with glioma. Some clones in this sample may be carry-over from other donors' samples. Each CDR3 is given with its conserved first and last residue. The order of the fields is D gene, V gene, J gene, clone size, CDR3 DNA, CDR3 protein. The D gene is left open where the match is weak. Rows may omit the clone size; those that give it use once, few, many or a size class.

>TRBD1|TRBV19|TRBJ1-2|.
TGTGCCAGTAGTATCTTGACAGGGCTTGGCTACACCTTC
CASSILTGLGYTF
>TRBD1|TRBV6-5|TRBJ1-2|.
TGTGCCAGCACCCACCCGGACAGGGGGTGGAGGTACACCTTC
CASTHPDRGWRYTF
>.|TRBV30|TRBJ1-5|few
TGTGCCTGGAGCGGGACAACCCTTAATCAGCCCCAGCATTTT
CAWSGTTLNQPQHF
>.|TRBV10-3|TRBJ2-5|.
TGTGCCATCAGTGGTGCCCCCCCACAGGCCGCCGGTGGGACCCAGTACTTC
CAISGAPPQAAGGTQYF
>.|TRBV30|TRBJ1-1|few
TGTGCCTGGGGTCCTACTAACACTGAAGCTTTCTTT
CAWGPTNTEAFF
>TRBD1|TRBV7-2|TRBJ1-2|once
TGTGCCACCCAGGGGGGACAGGGGGGTGGCTACACCTTC
CATQGGQGGGYTF
>.|TRBV29-1|TRBJ2-1|.
TGCAGCGTGGTAGAGGAGAATGAGCAGTTCTTC
CSVVEENEQFF
>.|TRBV30|TRBJ1-5|.
TGTGCCTGGAGTGTGGCAGGGACGACGAATCAGCCCCAGCATTTT
CAWSVAGTTNQPQHF
>TRBD2|TRBV2|TRBJ2-5|.
TGTGCCAGCAGCGGGACTAGCGGGTACCAAGAGACCCAGTACTTC
CASSGTSGYQETQYF
>.|TRBV11-2|TRBJ1-1|few
TGTGCCAGCAGCTGGGTACGGGAGAACACTGAAGCTTTCTTT
CASSWVRENTEAFF
>.|TRBV7-2|TRBJ2-1|.
TGTGCCAGCACCCGCATTAACCGGGTTGAGCAGTTCTTC
CASTRINRVEQFF
>TRBD1|TRBV7-8|TRBJ1-2|.
TGTGCCAGCAGCTTAACGGACAGGAACTATGGCTACACCTTC
CASSLTDRNYGYTF
>.|TRBV7-2|TRBJ2-5|few
TGTGCCAGCAGCTTAGCGGCCAATTCGCAAGAGACCCAGTACTTC
CASSLAANSQETQYF
>TRBD1|TRBV4-3|TRBJ1-2|once
TGCGCCAGCAGCTTGGACAGGGGGAACTATGGCTACACCTTC
CASSLDRGNYGYTF
>TRBD1|TRBV6-5|TRBJ1-2|few
TGTGCCAGCAGTTACCCCCAGGGGGATGGCTACACCTTC
CASSYPQGDGYTF
>.|TRBV19|TRBJ1-5|.
TGTGCCAGTAGGTTCGGGGATCAGCCCCAGCATTTT
CASRFGDQPQHF
>.|TRBV7-9|TRBJ2-3|few
TGTGCCAGCAGCTTAGCTACCGATACAGATACGCAGTATTTT
CASSLATDTDTQYF
>.|TRBV9|TRBJ1-6|.
TGTGCCAGCAGCGTAGGCGGCTTTTCAAATTCACCCCTCCACTTT
CASSVGGFSNSPLHF
>.|TRBV27|TRBJ1-1|.
TGTGCCAGCAGTTTCCAACTCTCAATCAACACTGAAGCTTTCTTT
CASSFQLSINTEAFF
>TRBD1|TRBV4-2|TRBJ1-2|.
TGTGCCAGCAGCCAACCCAGAGACCAACAGGGGGCCTATGGCTACACCTTC
CASSQPRDQQGAYGYTF